This T cell receptor beta chain was profiled in a study of shared clonotypes between healthy human individuals. Germline V gives CDR1 MNHEY, CDR2 SVGAGI. Trimming removed 0 bases at V and 3 bases at J, with 12 bases between. This CDR3 spans 16 amino acids. The authors distributed each subset's genomic DNA evenly over several immunoSEQ plates. Generated by immunoSEQ multiplex PCR, the TCRdb table keeps only in-frame clones and is missing some. The table has around 320,000 clones, over 75% seen once. Worth noting for this clone: Its antigen is not known.

Regarding the study as a whole: Unshared clonotypes carried lower generation probabilities than those common to all four donors.

Sequenced sample: memory CD8+ T cells sorted from blood. Subset meaning: CD45RO+ cells pooled with CCR7-negative TemRA cells. This clonotype was sampled from a man younger than 30 in good health. The chain has TRBV6-5 and TRBJ2-1; a possible D gene is TRBD2 (6 bases). This chain's CDR3 is CASSYSEGSHYNEQFF. The CDR3 nucleotides are TGTGCCAGCAGTTACTCGGAGGGGAGCCACTACAATGAGCAGTTCTTC.